This T cell receptor beta chain came from a study of response to subunit inactivated influenza vaccine. Study results and caveats: The authors proposed limited new T cell recruitment per seasonal influenza vaccination.

Each CDR3 protein is one row after TCRdb ran MiXCR on the RT-PCR reads. The sample has 630,000 or so distinct CDR3 sequences, 15% to 18% seen once. This clonotype turned up a few times. Its matching antigen is unknown. Losses at the gene ends were 5 bases for V and 6 bases for J; bases not matched to a gene: 2. Germline V gene data show CDR1 as DFQATT and CDR2 as SNEGSKA (reference sequence). This CDR3 has 11 amino acids. Sequenced material: PBMCs from blood, taken less than 13 days after vaccination. J is TRBJ1-1 and V is TRBV20-1; 8 positions match TRBD1. This receptor was identified in a man aged 50-60 years who received an inactivated influenza vaccine. The CDR3 coding sequence is TGCAGTGCTGTGACAGGGGCTGAAGCTTTCTTT. Amino acids: CSAVTGAEAFF.